This T cell receptor beta chain was sequenced during a study of blood T cell repertoires in COVID-19. Study as a whole: The United States, Italy and Spain supplied acute and convalescent COVID-19 samples. Nucleic acid was either cDNA or gDNA, and it came from T cells, B-cell-depleted T cells, or PBMCs.

Some clones are missing from TCRdb's copy, which holds only in-frame ones; the method was immunoSEQ multiplex PCR. The sample has 200,000 to 300,000 clones, 89% seen once. Participants were aged about 18 to 89 years from some 24 US areas. Cohorts were assigned according to the clinical history that participants reported. This clone occurred once. Germline V gives CDR1 SGHTA, CDR2 FQGNSA. The CDR3 length is 16 residues. The V and J ends lost 3 bases and 6 bases respectively, with 20 bases between them. Input material: PBMCs or T cells enriched from blood (not recorded which). This chain joins TRBV7-2 and TRBJ1-2; D gene ambiguous. The TCR comes from a woman aged 30 to 39 with acute COVID-19. The CDR3 sequence: CASSFFQVTREDGYTF. In DNA, the CDR3 is TGTGCCAGCAGCTTTTTTCAAGTGACCAGAGAGGATGGCTACACCTTC.